What follows are 20 T cell receptor beta chains derived from one specimen sequenced in a study of blood T cell repertoires in COVID-19. Profiled with immunoSEQ multiplex PCR; TCRdb holds only in-frame clones, not every one. The sample carries just over 90,000 clones, roughly 90% recorded once. The sample was peripheral blood. The receptors stem from a human donor with active COVID-19. The donor label of this sample is uncertain.

The chain couples TRBV9 to TRBJ2-5; D is possibly TRBD2 (5 bases). Between the trimmed V and J ends, which lost 0 bases and 2 bases, there was a span of 5 bases. CDR1 is SGDLS and CDR2 is YYNGEE in the germline V gene. The CDR3 is made up of 13 amino acids. The CDR3 region has the DNA TGTGCCAGCAGCGTAGGCGGGCAAGAGACCCAGTACTTC. Translation gives CASSVGGQETQYF.

The V gene is TRBV5-4, the J gene TRBJ2-3, with 11 nucleotides matching TRBD2. The junction had 10 bases not matched to a gene; V was cut back by 5 bases and J by 2 bases. There are 17 residues in the CDR3. Germline V gene data show CDR1 as SGHNT and CDR2 as YYREEE (reference sequence). Here the CDR3 reads CASRTTLLAGDTDTQYF. CDR3 DNA: TGTGCCAGCAGGACAACCCTACTAGCGGGGGACACAGATACGCAGTATTTT.

The chain joins TRBV29-1 to TRBJ1-3; 7 bases are a match to TRBD1. V gave up 6 bases and J gave up 0 bases; unmatched junction bases: 8. CDR1 is SQVTM, CDR2 ANQGSEA, per germline. The CDR3 is 15 amino acids. CDR3: CSVVGQDYSGNTIYF. The DNA of the CDR3 is TGCAGCGTCGTTGGACAGGACTACTCTGGAAACACCATATATTTT.

This clone was seen more than once but under ten times. The V gene is TRBV9, the J gene TRBJ1-6, with D maybe TRBD1 (5 bases). Deletions cut 3 bases from V and 6 bases from J, with 13 bases between. The CDR3 is 15 amino acids. CDR1 SGDLS and CDR2 YYNGEE come from the germline V gene. DNA of the CDR3: TGTGCCAGCAGCGAACAGGCCCAATCTAATTCACCCCTCCACTTT. Translated: CASSEQAQSNSPLHF. The entire variable domain, with the rest obtained from reference TRBV9 and TRBJ1-6, is as follows: DSGVTQTPKHLITATGQRVTLRCSPRSGDLSVYWYQQSLDQGLQFLIQYYNGEERAKGNILERFSAQQFPDLHSELNLSSLELGDSALYFCASSEQAQSNSPLHFGNGTRLTVT.

This clone was detected only once. This chain joins TRBV4-1 and TRBJ2-2; maybe TRBD1 (5 bases). Germline lookup yields CDR1 MGHRA and CDR2 YSYEKL. The CDR3 contains 15 residues. Between the trimmed V and J ends, which lost 1 base and 7 bases, there was a span of 13 bases. The CDR3 region is CASSQARQGVGELFF. DNA of the CDR3: TGCGCCAGCAGCCAAGCCAGGCAGGGTGTCGGGGAGCTGTTTTTT.

The CDR3 is CAISEYSYNSPLHF. In DNA, the CDR3 is TGTGCCATCAGTGAGTACAGCTATAATTCACCCCTCCACTTT. The chain has TRBV10-3 and TRBJ1-6, with no clear D. The CDR3 runs 14 residues. Germline lookup yields CDR1 ENHRY and CDR2 SYGVKD. Trimming shortened V by 1 base and J by 3 bases, and 4 bases separated the two germline ends.

The chain recombines TRBV9 with TRBJ1-1; possibly TRBD1 for D (5 bases). Germline CDR1 is SGDLS and CDR2 is YYNGEE. Trimming removed 0 bases from V and 4 bases from J, with 13 bases in between. This CDR3 has 15 amino acids. CDR3: CASSVDGHPGTEAFF. CDR3 in DNA: TGTGCCAGCAGCGTAGATGGACACCCAGGCACTGAAGCTTTCTTT.

The chain couples TRBV6-5 to TRBJ2-5; TRBD2 might be the D (5 bases). Trimming cost V 4 bases and J 5 bases, with 17 bases left between them. Germline values: CDR1 MNHEY, CDR2 SVGAGI. This CDR3 has 15 amino acids. The CDR3 coding sequence is TGTGCCAGCAGTTTTTCTAGCTTCTTGCGGGAGACCCAGTACTTC. Residues: CASSFSSFLRETQYF.

The rearrangement joins TRBV6-2 or TRBV6-3 to TRBJ1-4, with a tentative D call TRBD1 (5 bases). Germline V lookup: CDR1 MNHEY, CDR2 SVGEGT. The V end was cut by 5 bases, the J end by 6 bases, with 13 bases between. The CDR3 covers 14 residues. The CDR3 loop is CASSLGTQYEKLFF. CDR3 DNA: TGTGCCAGCAGTCTCGGGACTCAATATGAAAAACTGTTTTTT.

The chain combines TRBV5-1 with TRBJ2-2; possible D gene TRBD1, 5 bases. Germline V lookup: CDR1 SGHRS, CDR2 YFSETQ. Trimming took 2 bases from V and 6 from J, leaving 8 bases between them. This CDR3 spans 13 amino acids. Written as DNA, the CDR3 is TGCGCCAGCAGCTTCAGGGTGGCCGGGGAGCTGTTTTTT. This codes for CASSFRVAGELFF.

V and J are TRBV2 and TRBJ1-2; 7 bases align to TRBD1. The J segment lost 1 base and the V segment lost 5 bases, leaving 10 bases of the junction unmatched. Looked up from germline, CDR1 is SNHLY and CDR2 is FYNNEI. CDR3 length: 16 amino acids. CDR3 amino acids: CASSTNRGGHNYGYTF. The CDR3 bases are TGTGCCAGCAGTACCAACAGGGGCGGTCATAACTATGGCTACACCTTC.

V and J are TRBV13 and TRBJ1-1; possibly TRBD1 for D (5 bases). CDR3 length: 14 residues. In germline, CDR1 is PRHDT, CDR2 FYEKMQ (reference sequence). V gave up 5 bases and J gave up 0 bases, with 10 bases separating them. CDR3 nucleotide sequence: TGTGCCAGCAGCCCGGGACTTATGAACACTGAAGCTTTCTTT. Protein product: CASSPGLMNTEAFF. The full variable domain, in which reference TRBV13 and TRBJ1-1 provide the parts outside the CDR3, is AAGVIQSPRHLIKEKRETATLKCYPIPRHDTVYWYQQGPGQDPQFLISFYEKMQSDKGSIPDRFSAQQFSDYHSELNMSSLELGDSALYFCASSPGLMNTEAFFGQGTRLTVV.

Concerning this clone: Other DNA sequences within the sample encode an identical CDR3. The V and J genes are TRBV18 and TRBJ2-5; D remains unclear. The CDR3 has 14 residues. From germline, CDR1 is KGHSH and CDR2 LQKENI. V lost 1 base to trimming and J lost 1 base, with 7 bases between them. This chain's CDR3 is CASSPRGGQETQYF. In nucleotides, the CDR3 is TGTGCCAGCTCACCACGAGGCGGCCAAGAGACCCAGTACTTC.

The chain joins TRBV7-3 to TRBJ1-5, with 12 bases that match TRBD1. V lost 8 bases, J lost 6 bases, and 5 bases stayed unmatched. CDR3 size: 14 residues. The germline CDR1 and CDR2 sequences are SGHTA and FQGTGA. CDR3 amino acids: CASRGQGAFQPQHF. In DNA, the CDR3 is TGTGCCAGCCGGGGACAGGGGGCTTTTCAGCCCCAGCATTTT.

The CDR3 region has the DNA TGTGCCAGCAGCCAAGGGGTGAGGACAGATACGCAGTATTTT. It specifies CASSQGVRTDTQYF. The chain is built from TRBV3-1 (or the pseudogene TRBV3-2) and TRBJ2-3; no clear D. Trimming removed 1 base at V and 3 bases at J, with 8 bases between. The V gene's germline CDR1 is LGHDT and CDR2 YNNKEL (reference sequence). The CDR3 extends over 14 amino acids.

The V and J genes are TRBV7-6 and TRBJ1-2; tentative D call: TRBD1 (6 bases). Germline V gives CDR1 SGHVS, CDR2 FNYEAQ. This CDR3 has 15 amino acids. V was trimmed by 6 bases and J by 7 bases, leaving 21 bases between them. CDR3: CASRNTTTGTGGYTF. In DNA form, the CDR3 reads TGTGCCAGCAGAAATACTACGACAGGTACCGGTGGCTACACCTTC.

The chain links TRBV7-9 to TRBJ1-4, with D uncertain. The CDR3 loop spans 11 amino acids. The germline V gene has CDR1 SEHNR and CDR2 FQNEAQ (reference sequence). Trimming left V 1 base short and J 11 bases short, with 5 bases between. CDR3 sequence (DNA): TGTGCCAGCAGCTTAGGGCAGAAACTGTTTTTT. Translated: CASSLGQKLFF.

The chain has TRBV5-5 and TRBJ1-4, with D possibly being TRBD1 (5 bases). There are 13 residues in the CDR3. Germline-derived CDR1 and CDR2 are SGHKS and YYEKEE (reference sequence). V gave up 0 bases and J gave up 8 bases, with 8 bases separating them. As DNA, the CDR3 is TGTGCCAGCAGCTTGGCAGGGCCGGAAAAACTGTTTTTT. Encoded protein: CASSLAGPEKLFF.

The rearrangement uses TRBV28 and TRBJ1-5; 7 positions agree with TRBD1. Germline V lookup: CDR1 MDHEN, CDR2 SYDVKM. The CDR3 covers 12 residues. J lost 15 bases, V lost 4 bases, and 9 bases had no gene match. The CDR3 DNA reads as TGTGCCAGCAGTTCAAGGGGGCGGGATTCGCATTTT. Translating it yields CASSSRGRDSHF.

The genes are TRBV15 and TRBJ1-1; D unclear. Between the trimmed V and J ends, which lost 0 bases and 2 bases, there was a span of 4 bases. The CDR3 has 13 amino acids. The V gene's germline CDR1 is LNHNV and CDR2 YYDKDF (reference sequence). The chain's CDR3 is CATSRDPNTEAFF. The DNA for the CDR3 is TGTGCCACCAGCAGAGATCCTAACACTGAAGCTTTCTTT.